Listed below are T cell receptor beta chains from one sample, sequenced in a study of CD4 T cells in relation to SARS-CoV-2 and coronaviruses. The data were produced by immunoSEQ multiplex PCR, yet TCRdb's version contains in-frame clones alone and is incomplete. Here the sample spans 35,000 or so clones, 65% to 80% being singletons. These receptors' targets are unknown. The sequenced material came from memory CD4+ T cells from PBMCs, cultured in vitro. These receptors all stem from an adult with COVID-19. The CDR3 runs from the conserved cysteine through the conserved F or W. The order of the fields is V gene, clone size, D gene, J gene, CDR3 length, CDR3 protein, CDR3 DNA. D genes are given only for firm matches. Size is omitted from some rows. Given values are once, few, many or a class for expanded clones.

TRBV24-1	.	.	TRBJ2-3	11	CATKQSDTQYF	TGTGCCACAAAACAGAGTGATACGCAGTATTTT
TRBV7-9	.	TRBD1	TRBJ2-7	14	CASRDTGAAYEQYF	TGTGCCAGCAGGGATACAGGGGCGGCCTACGAGCAGTACTTC
TRBV7-9	.	.	TRBJ1-2	14	CASSLAGMGDGYTF	TGTGCCAGCAGCTTAGCAGGGATGGGCGATGGCTACACCTTC
TRBV30	.	TRBD2	TRBJ2-7	12	CAWSVGGRAQYF	TGTGCCTGGAGTGTTGGGGGGAGGGCCCAGTACTTC
TRBV11-2	.	.	TRBJ2-5	13	CASSLGLQETQYF	TGTGCCAGCAGCTTAGGTTTACAAGAGACCCAGTACTTC
TRBV2	.	TRBD2	TRBJ2-7	15	CASRPQAGGPGEQYF	TGTGCCAGCAGGCCCCAGGCGGGAGGGCCGGGGGAGCAGTACTTC
TRBV6-5	few	.	TRBJ2-7	16	CASSYSGAGKIGEQYF	TGTGCCAGCAGTTACTCTGGGGCAGGGAAAATTGGCGAGCAGTACTTC
TRBV7-9	few	.	TRBJ2-2	15	CASSLGQTNTGELFF	TGTGCCAGCAGCTTAGGGCAGACGAACACCGGGGAGCTGTTTTTT
TRBV5-6	once	TRBD2	TRBJ2-3	15	CASSRGLAGPDTQYF	TGTGCCAGCAGTAGAGGACTAGCGGGACCCGATACGCAGTATTTT
TRBV2	.	.	TRBJ2-3	13	CASSSQLGNTQYF	TGTGCCAGCAGTTCCCAACTAGGAAATACGCAGTATTTT
TRBV5-5	.	TRBD1	TRBJ1-6	15	CASSIRTGILSTLHF	TGTGCCAGCAGCATAAGGACAGGGATTCTCTCAACCCTCCACTTT
TRBV27	.	.	TRBJ1-6	13	CASSYDRSQALHF	TGTGCCAGCAGTTACGACAGGTCGCAGGCCCTCCACTTT
TRBV7-9	.	TRBD1	TRBJ2-2	14	CASSLDRVGGELFF	TGTGCCAGCAGCTTGGACAGGGTAGGCGGGGAGCTGTTTTTT
TRBV10-3	.	TRBD1	TRBJ1-1	14	CAISVGQGNTEAFF	TGTGCCATCAGTGTTGGACAGGGGAACACTGAAGCTTTCTTT
TRBV5-1	.	.	TRBJ1-3	16	CASSFGTGRSGNTIYF	TGCGCCAGCAGCTTCGGAACAGGACGCTCTGGAAACACCATATATTTT
TRBV10-1	.	.	TRBJ2-7	15	CASSKGGSPPYEQYF	TGCGCCAGCAGTAAAGGAGGGAGTCCCCCCTACGAGCAGTACTTC
TRBV27	.	.	TRBJ2-3	12	CASSPRPNTQYF	TGTGCCAGCAGTCCGCGTCCTAATACGCAGTATTTT
TRBV28	.	.	TRBJ1-5	18	CASSADLRGRYSNQPQHF	TGTGCCAGCAGTGCCGATCTGCGGGGGAGATATAGCAATCAGCCCCAGCATTTT
TRBV25-1	.	TRBD2	TRBJ2-1	16	CASSEERLAGRNEQFF	TGTGCCAGCAGTGAAGAAAGACTAGCGGGGCGGAATGAGCAGTTCTTC
TRBV5-1	.	TRBD1	TRBJ1-5	15	CASSWGTGNGQPQHF	TGCGCCAGCAGCTGGGGGACAGGGAATGGTCAGCCCCAGCATTTT
TRBV20-1	.	TRBD2	TRBJ2-3	15	CSASSLAGGTDTQYF	TGCAGTGCTAGTTCCCTAGCGGGAGGAACAGATACGCAGTATTTT
TRBV29-1	once	TRBD1	TRBJ1-3	14	CSATTGGVGNTIYF	TGCAGCGCAACGACAGGGGGAGTTGGAAACACCATATATTTT
TRBV9	.	TRBD2	TRBJ2-1	18	CASSGGAGGPSGNNEQFF	TGTGCCAGCAGCGGAGGAGCGGGAGGGCCCTCTGGGAACAATGAGCAGTTCTTC
TRBV5-1	.	TRBD1	TRBJ2-5	15	CASSLRTGLQGTQYF	TGCGCCAGCAGTCTCCGGACAGGGTTACAAGGGACCCAGTACTTC
TRBV7-9	.	TRBD2	TRBJ2-1	16	CASSSTRREVYNEQFF	TGTGCCAGCAGCTCAACTAGGCGGGAGGTCTACAATGAGCAGTTCTTC
TRBV5-8	.	TRBD1	TRBJ1-5	14	CASRMTGGGQPQHF	TGTGCCAGCAGAATGACAGGGGGGGGTCAGCCCCAGCATTTT
TRBV15	.	.	TRBJ2-7	12	CATSRAGYEQYF	TGTGCCACCAGCAGAGCCGGCTACGAGCAGTACTTC
TRBV19	.	.	TRBJ1-4	14	CASTMTSTNEKLFF	TGTGCCAGTACCATGACCTCAACTAATGAAAAACTGTTTTTT
TRBV20-1	.	.	TRBJ2-7	11	CSAPQGYEQYF	TGCAGTGCTCCACAGGGCTACGAGCAGTACTTC
TRBV7-9	.	.	TRBJ1-4	15	CASSLDRATNEKLFF	TGTGCCAGCAGCTTAGACAGGGCAACTAATGAAAAACTGTTTTTT
TRBV10-3	.	.	TRBJ1-2	12	CAISANRDGYTF	TGTGCCATCAGTGCTAATAGGGACGGCTACACCTTC
TRBV30	.	TRBD1	TRBJ1-4	17	CAWSVRLPGQGIGKLFF	TGTGCCTGGAGTGTAAGACTCCCGGGACAGGGTATCGGAAAACTGTTTTTT
TRBV5-8	.	TRBD2	TRBJ2-3	17	CASSTGTSWEVADTQYF	TGTGCCAGCAGCACCGGGACTAGCTGGGAGGTCGCAGATACGCAGTATTTT
TRBV7-9	few	.	TRBJ2-7	16	CASSHTTGRKIDEQYF	TGTGCCAGCAGCCACACCACTGGGAGGAAGATCGACGAGCAGTACTTC
TRBV2	few	.	TRBJ1-3	14	CARGETNSGNTIYF	TGTGCCAGGGGGGAGACCAACTCTGGAAACACCATATATTTT
TRBV4-3	once	.	TRBJ2-2	15	CASSQDGADTGELFF	TGCGCCAGCAGCCAAGACGGGGCGGACACCGGGGAGCTGTTTTTT
TRBV15	.	.	TRBJ2-5	18	CATSRDSGTDEGLETQYF	TGTGCCACCAGCAGAGATTCGGGAACAGACGAGGGTTTGGAGACCCAGTACTTC
TRBV19	.	.	TRBJ2-1	15	CASSIPPLPGVEQFF	TGTGCCAGTAGTATACCCCCCTTGCCGGGGGTGGAGCAGTTCTTC
TRBV27	.	.	TRBJ2-7	15	CASSMGQPGSYEQYF	TGTGCCAGCAGCATGGGCCAACCGGGTTCCTACGAGCAGTACTTC
TRBV7-9	.	.	TRBJ1-2	16	CASSLALLSDSYGYTF	TGTGCCAGCAGCTTAGCGCTCTTATCAGATTCCTATGGCTACACCTTC
TRBV7-9	.	.	TRBJ2-1	15	CASSLGQNPHNEQFF	TGTGCCAGCAGCTTAGGACAGAATCCCCACAATGAGCAGTTCTTC
TRBV5-1	few	TRBD1	TRBJ1-4	16	CASSQSSPGQGGELFF	TGCGCCAGCAGCCAATCAAGCCCGGGACAGGGAGGGGAACTGTTTTTT
TRBV7-2	.	.	TRBJ1-3	15	CASSSVGSSGNTIYF	TGTGCCAGCAGTTCAGTGGGGAGCTCTGGAAACACCATATATTTT
TRBV7-9	.	.	TRBJ1-6	15	CASSPRTDLNSPLHF	TGTGCCAGCAGCCCAAGGACCGACCTCAATTCACCCCTCCACTTT
TRBV4-3	.	.	TRBJ2-1	16	CASSQDVTATYNEQFF	TGCGCCAGCAGCCAAGATGTGACAGCCACCTACAATGAGCAGTTCTTC